These 10 T cell receptor beta chains came from one sample sequenced in a study of T cell responses to AZD1222 COVID-19 vaccine (dated by TCRdb to the early 2020s). Libraries came from the immunoSEQ multiplex PCR assay. TCRdb re-hosts the immuneACCESS table, in-frame sequences only. Its copies lack some clones; in the studies checked, an unresolved V gene accounts for under half of them, and the cause for the rest is not known. The sample table contains around 140,000 clones; only one count was recorded for 85% to 90% of them. The top ten constitute roughly 1.7% of the sample. Taken with the paper, the label for time point translates to: baseline before first vaccination. Sequences were derived from peripheral blood, sampled on day 0 of AZD1222 vaccination. The receptors derive from an adult in good health.

The chain employs TRBV2 and TRBJ1-1, with D unresolved. Trimming stripped 8 bases from V and 0 bases from J, with 10 bases between. The germline V gene encodes CDR1 SNHLY and CDR2 FYNNEI. CDR3 length: 13 residues. CDR3 amino acids: CASLQSLNTEAFF. The CDR3 DNA sequence: TGTGCCAGCCTACAGAGCCTGAACACTGAAGCTTTCTTT.

J is TRBJ2-3 and V is TRBV7-7, with D perhaps matching TRBD1 (6 bases). The CDR3 has 15 residues. Trimming cost V 1 base and J 2 bases, with 10 bases left between them. From germline, CDR1 is SSHAT and CDR2 FNYEAQ (reference sequence). CDR3 in DNA: TGTGCCAGCAGCTTAGGGCAGGGGTTCACAGATACGCAGTATTTT. Its protein is CASSLGQGFTDTQYF. The variable domain in full, completed from reference TRBV7-7 and TRBJ2-3, reads GAGVSQSPRYKVTKRGQDVTLRCDPISSHATLYWYQQALGQGPEFLTYFNYEAQPDKSGLPSDRFSAERPEGSISTLTIQRTEQRDSAMYRCASSLGQGFTDTQYFGPGTRLTVL.

This clone was seen just once. V gene TRBV18 combines with J gene TRBJ1-2, with D perhaps TRBD1 (5 bases). Germline CDR1 KGHSH, CDR2 LQKENI. V was trimmed by 8 bases and J by 4 bases, leaving 23 bases between them. This CDR3 spans 16 amino acids. The CDR3 nucleotides read TGTGCCAGCGCCTCCACGGACCCAGGGCCTGGCTATGGCTACACCTTC. It codes for CASASTDPGPGYGYTF.

The chain uses TRBV18 and TRBJ1-5; TRBD1 matches at 9 bases. The CDR3 totals 16 residues. Germline V gene lookup returns CDR1 KGHSH and CDR2 LQKENI. J was trimmed by 6 bases and V by 3 bases; bases with no gene match: 9. Here the CDR3 reads CASSPEGKTGGQPQHF. DNA of the CDR3: TGTGCCAGCTCACCTGAGGGAAAGACAGGGGGTCAGCCCCAGCATTTT.

This chain links TRBV9 with TRBJ2-1; D possibly uses TRBD1 or TRBD2 (5 bases each). The V gene lost 1 base and the J gene lost 1 base, with 9 bases spanning the gap. Germline V gene lookup returns CDR1 SGDLS and CDR2 YYNGEE. CDR3 length: 15 residues. The CDR3 DNA follows: TGTGCCAGCAGCGTACCGGGGCGGTCCTACAATGAGCAGTTCTTC. Residues: CASSVPGRSYNEQFF.

Points on this clone: An end of the junction does not agree with germline; a read error may underlie this. CDR3 protein: CARDRGLSLAF. For the CDR3, the DNA is TGCGCCAGGGACAGGGGTTTGTCGCTCGCCTTC. This chain joins TRBV5-1 and TRBJ1-2; 9 positions agree with TRBD1. Germline V lookup: CDR1 SGHRS, CDR2 YFSETQ. The CDR3 has 11 amino acids.

This chain links TRBV2 with TRBJ1-1, with unresolved D. Germline-derived CDR1 and CDR2 are SNHLY and FYNNEI. Trimming removed 5 bases at V and 7 bases at J, with 11 bases between. The CDR3 sequence is 12 residues long. CDR3 coding DNA: TGTGCCAGCAGTAACGGTAAGGGTGAAGCTTTCTTT. Translated, it gives CASSNGKGEAFF.

The gene calls are TRBV7-2 and TRBJ2-7, with D perhaps TRBD2 (6 bases). Germline loops: CDR1 SGHTA, CDR2 FQGNSA. The V end lost 6 bases, the J end lost 2 bases, and 11 bases lay between the germline ends. This CDR3 has 13 residues. This CDR3 is CASRQAGAYEQYF. DNA for the CDR3: TGTGCCAGCAGGCAAGCGGGCGCCTACGAGCAGTACTTC. Full variable domain (remainder filled in from reference TRBV7-2 and TRBJ2-7): GAGVSQSPSNKVTEKGKDVELRCDPISGHTALYWYRQSLGQGLEFLIYFQGNSAPDKSGLPSDRFSAERTGGSVSTLTIQRTQQEDSAVYLCASRQAGAYEQYFGPGTRLTVT.

The chain combines TRBV28 with TRBJ2-7; 10 bases match TRBD2. V lost 5 bases and J lost 2; bases outside the gene matches: 9. Germline CDR1 MDHEN, CDR2 SYDVKM. This CDR3 has 16 amino acids. The CDR3 bases are TGTGCCAGCAGTCCGACGGGACTAGCGAAGACCTACGAGCAGTACTTC. It yields the protein CASSPTGLAKTYEQYF.

The rearrangement uses TRBV18 and TRBJ2-7; the match to TRBD1 covers 8 bases. The CDR3 consists of 13 residues. Germline trimming cut 5 bases from V and 7 bases from J; bases unmatched to any gene: 7. Germline CDR1 reads KGHSH; CDR2 reads LQKENI. The DNA of the CDR3 is TGTGCCAGCTCAAGGGGACAGGAGTGGGAGCAGTACTTC. This sequence encodes CASSRGQEWEQYF.